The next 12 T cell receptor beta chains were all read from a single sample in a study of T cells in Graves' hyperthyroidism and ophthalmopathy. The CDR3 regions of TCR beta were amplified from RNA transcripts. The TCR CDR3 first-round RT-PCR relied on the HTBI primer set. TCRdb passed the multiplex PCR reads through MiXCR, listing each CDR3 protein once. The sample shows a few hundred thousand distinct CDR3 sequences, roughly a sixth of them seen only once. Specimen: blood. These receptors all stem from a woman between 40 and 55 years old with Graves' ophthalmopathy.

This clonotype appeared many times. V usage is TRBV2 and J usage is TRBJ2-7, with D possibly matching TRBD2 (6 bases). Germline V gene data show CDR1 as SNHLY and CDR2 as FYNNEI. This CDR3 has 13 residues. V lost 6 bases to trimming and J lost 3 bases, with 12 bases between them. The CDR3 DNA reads TGTGCCAGCAGGGCCACTAGCTTCTACGAGCAGTACTTC. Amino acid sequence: CASRATSFYEQYF.

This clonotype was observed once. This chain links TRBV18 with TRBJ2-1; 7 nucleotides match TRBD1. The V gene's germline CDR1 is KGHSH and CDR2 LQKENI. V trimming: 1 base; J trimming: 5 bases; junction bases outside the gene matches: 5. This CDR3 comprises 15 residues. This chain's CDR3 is CASSPQQGFDNEQFF. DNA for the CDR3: TGTGCCAGCTCACCACAACAGGGGTTTGACAATGAGCAGTTCTTC.

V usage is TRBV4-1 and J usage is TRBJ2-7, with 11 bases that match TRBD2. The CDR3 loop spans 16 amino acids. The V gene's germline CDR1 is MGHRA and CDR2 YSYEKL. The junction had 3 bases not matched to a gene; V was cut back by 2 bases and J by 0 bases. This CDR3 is CASSQPGTSGSYEQYF. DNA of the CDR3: TGCGCCAGCAGCCAACCCGGGACTAGCGGCTCCTACGAGCAGTACTTC.

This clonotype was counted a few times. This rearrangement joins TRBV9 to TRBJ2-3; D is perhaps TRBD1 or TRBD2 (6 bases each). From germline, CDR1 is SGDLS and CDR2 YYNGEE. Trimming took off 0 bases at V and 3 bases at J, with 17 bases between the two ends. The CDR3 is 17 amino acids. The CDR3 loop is CASSVGQEGMGTDTQYF. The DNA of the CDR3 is TGTGCCAGCAGCGTAGGACAGGAGGGGATGGGTACAGATACGCAGTATTTT.

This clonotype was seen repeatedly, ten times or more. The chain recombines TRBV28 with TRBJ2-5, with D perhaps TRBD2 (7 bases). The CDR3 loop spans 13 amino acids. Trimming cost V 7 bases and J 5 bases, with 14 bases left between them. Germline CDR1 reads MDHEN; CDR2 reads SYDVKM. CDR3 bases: TGTGCCAGCAACCGGGGGGCTTGGGAGACCCAGTACTTC. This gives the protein CASNRGAWETQYF.

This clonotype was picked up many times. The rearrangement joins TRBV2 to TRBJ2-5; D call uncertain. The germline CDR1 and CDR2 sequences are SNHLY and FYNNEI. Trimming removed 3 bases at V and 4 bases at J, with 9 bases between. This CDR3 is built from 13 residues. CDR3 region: CASSDTLGETQYF. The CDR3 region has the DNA TGTGCCAGCAGTGATACCCTCGGAGAGACCCAGTACTTC. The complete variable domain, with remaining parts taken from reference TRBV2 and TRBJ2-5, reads EPEVTQTPSHQVTQMGQEVILRCVPISNHLYFYWYRQILGQKVEFLVSFYNNEISEKSEIFDDQFSVERPDGSNFTLKIRSTKLEDSAMYFCASSDTLGETQYFGPGTRLLVL.

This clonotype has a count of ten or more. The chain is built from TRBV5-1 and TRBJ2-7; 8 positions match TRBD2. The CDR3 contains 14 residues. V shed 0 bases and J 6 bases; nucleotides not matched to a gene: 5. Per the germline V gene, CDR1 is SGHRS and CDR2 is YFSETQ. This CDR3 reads CASSLDVAGGEQYF. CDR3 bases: TGCGCCAGCAGCTTGGACGTTGCGGGAGGCGAGCAGTACTTC.

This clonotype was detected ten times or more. The CDR3 loop reads CATTYSGGASTGELFF. Written as DNA, the CDR3 is TGTGCCACGACCTACAGCGGGGGGGCCTCCACCGGGGAGCTGTTTTTT. This chain uses TRBV10-3 with TRBJ2-2; 10 nucleotides agree with TRBD2. The V gene's germline CDR1 is ENHRY and CDR2 SYGVKD. V gave up 10 bases and J gave up 4 bases; unmatched junction bases: 12. The CDR3 runs 16 residues.

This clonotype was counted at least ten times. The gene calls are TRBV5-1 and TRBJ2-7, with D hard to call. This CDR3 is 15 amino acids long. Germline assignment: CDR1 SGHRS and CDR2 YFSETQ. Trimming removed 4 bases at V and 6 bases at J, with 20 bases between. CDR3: CASSPDPRISLEQYF. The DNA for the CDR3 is TGCGCCAGCAGCCCTGACCCTAGGATTAGTCTCGAGCAGTACTTC.

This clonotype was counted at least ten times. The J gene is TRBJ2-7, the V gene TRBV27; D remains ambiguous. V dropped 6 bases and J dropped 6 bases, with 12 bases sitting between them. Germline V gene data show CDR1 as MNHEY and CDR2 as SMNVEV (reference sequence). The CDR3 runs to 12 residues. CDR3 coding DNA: TGTGCCAGCAGAACCTTTTCCAGCGAGCAGTACTTC. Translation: CASRTFSSEQYF.

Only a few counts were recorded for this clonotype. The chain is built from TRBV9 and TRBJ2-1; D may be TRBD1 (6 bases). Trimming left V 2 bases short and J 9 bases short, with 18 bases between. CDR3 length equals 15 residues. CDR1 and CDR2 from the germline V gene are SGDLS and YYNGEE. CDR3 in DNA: TGTGCCAGCAGCGTCTTTGCTACGCAAGGGGGTGAGCAGTTCTTC. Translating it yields CASSVFATQGGEQFF.

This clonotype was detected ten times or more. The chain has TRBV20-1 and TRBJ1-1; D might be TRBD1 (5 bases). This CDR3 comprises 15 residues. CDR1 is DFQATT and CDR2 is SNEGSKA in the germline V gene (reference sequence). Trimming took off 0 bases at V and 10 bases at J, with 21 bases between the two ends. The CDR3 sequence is CSARDLGGGPEGAFF. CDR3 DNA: TGCAGTGCTAGAGATCTTGGGGGTGGCCCAGAGGGAGCTTTCTTT.